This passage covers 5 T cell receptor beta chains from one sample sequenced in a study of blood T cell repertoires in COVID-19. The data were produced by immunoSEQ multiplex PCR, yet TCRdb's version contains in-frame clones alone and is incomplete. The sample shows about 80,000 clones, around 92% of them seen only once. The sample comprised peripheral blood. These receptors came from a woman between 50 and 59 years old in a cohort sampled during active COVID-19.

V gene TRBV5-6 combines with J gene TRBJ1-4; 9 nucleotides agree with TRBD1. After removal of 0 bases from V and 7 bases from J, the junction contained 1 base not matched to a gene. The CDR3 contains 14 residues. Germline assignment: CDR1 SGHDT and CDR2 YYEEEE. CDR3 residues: CASSLDRGLEKLFF. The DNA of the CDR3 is TGTGCCAGCAGCTTGGACAGGGGGCTTGAAAAACTGTTTTTT.

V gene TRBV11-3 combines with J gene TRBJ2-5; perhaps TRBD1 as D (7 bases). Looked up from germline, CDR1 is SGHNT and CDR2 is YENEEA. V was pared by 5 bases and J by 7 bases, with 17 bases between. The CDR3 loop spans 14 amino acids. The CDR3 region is CASSLPQGGRTQYF. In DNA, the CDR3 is TGTGCCAGCAGCCTCCCCCAGGGGGGACGGACCCAGTACTTC.

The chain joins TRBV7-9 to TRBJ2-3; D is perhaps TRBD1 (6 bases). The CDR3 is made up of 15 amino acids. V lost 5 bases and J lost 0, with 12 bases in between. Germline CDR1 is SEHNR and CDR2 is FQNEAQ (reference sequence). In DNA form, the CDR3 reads TGTGCCAGCAGCCGGGACACGGGTAGCACAGATACGCAGTATTTT. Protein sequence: CASSRDTGSTDTQYF. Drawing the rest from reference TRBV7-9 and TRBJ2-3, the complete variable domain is DTGVSQNPRHKITKRGQNVTFRCDPISEHNRLYWYRQTLGQGPEFLTYFQNEAQLEKSRLLSDRFSAERPKGSFSTLEIQRTEQGDSAMYLCASSRDTGSTDTQYFGPGTRLTVL.

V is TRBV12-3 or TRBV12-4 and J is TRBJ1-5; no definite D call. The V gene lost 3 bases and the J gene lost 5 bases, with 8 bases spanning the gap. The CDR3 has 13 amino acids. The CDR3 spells CASSFGRYQPQHF. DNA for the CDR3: TGTGCCAGCAGTTTTGGGCGTTATCAGCCCCAGCATTTT.

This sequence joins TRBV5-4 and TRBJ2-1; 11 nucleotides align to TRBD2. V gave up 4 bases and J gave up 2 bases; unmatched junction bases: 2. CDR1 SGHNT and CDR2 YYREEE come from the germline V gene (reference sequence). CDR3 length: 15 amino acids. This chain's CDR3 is CASSQTSGTYNEQFF. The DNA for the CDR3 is TGTGCCAGCAGCCAGACTAGCGGGACCTACAATGAGCAGTTCTTC. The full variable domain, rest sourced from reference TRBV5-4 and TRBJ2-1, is ETGVTQSPTHLIKTRGQQVTLRCSSQSGHNTVSWYQQALGQGPQFIFQYYREEENGRGNFPPRFSGLQFPNYSSELNVNALELDDSALYLCASSQTSGTYNEQFFGPGTRLTVL.